The 17 T cell receptor beta chains given below trace back to one sample, sequenced in a study of shared clonotypes between healthy human individuals (TCRdb year 2020). The library was produced with the immunoSEQ multiplex PCR assay. The clones in this table, taken by TCRdb from immuneACCESS, are in-frame only. Not every clone is retained; where verified, under half of the shortfall comes from an unresolved V gene, and the cause of the rest is unknown. Within this sample are 2 million to 2.5 million clones, with 85% to 95% of them counted one time only. The top ten clones comprise more than 1.5% of the sample. CD8 naive samples were CD45RO-negative cells positively selected for CCR7, giving a CD45RA+CCR7+ population that excluded TemRA cells. Specimen: naive CD8+ T cells from PBMCs. The cell subset or site label, read with the paper, signifies: CD45RA+CCR7+. The receptors come from a man aged 18 to 29 in good health. Some clones in this sample may be carry-over from other donors' samples.

The chain is built from TRBV6-1 and TRBJ2-7; the D gene is possibly TRBD2 (6 bases). CDR1 is MNHNS, CDR2 SASEGT, per germline. Deletions cut 4 bases from V and 3 bases from J, with 13 bases between. The CDR3 extends over 14 amino acids. CDR3 bases: TGTGCCAGCAGTGTTCGGGACTTCTACTACGAGCAGTACTTC. Amino acid sequence: CASSVRDFYYEQYF.

The chain recombines TRBV28 with TRBJ2-3, with 11 bases fitting TRBD2. CDR1 MDHEN and CDR2 SYDVKM come from the germline V gene. The CDR3 runs 15 residues. V dropped 4 bases and J dropped 4; count of bases not matched to a gene: 4. The CDR3 sequence: CASSSSGRRADTQYF. For the CDR3, the DNA is TGTGCCAGCAGTTCTAGCGGGAGGAGGGCAGATACGCAGTATTTT. Full variable domain (rest looked up from reference TRBV28 and TRBJ2-3): DVKVTQSSRYLVKRTGEKVFLECVQDMDHENMFWYRQDPGLGLRLIYFSYDVKMKEKGDIPEGYSVSREKKERFSLILESASTNQTSMYLCASSSSGRRADTQYFGPGTRLTVL.

The rearrangement joins TRBV27 to TRBJ1-5, with 12 nucleotides matching TRBD1. CDR3 length equals 15 residues. V trimming: 5 bases; J trimming: 7 bases; junction bases outside the gene matches: 6. The germline CDR1 and CDR2 sequences are MNHEY and SMNVEV (reference sequence). For the CDR3, the DNA is TGTGCCAGCAGTCCAGGGACAGGGGGCACCCAGCCCCAGCATTTT. Its translation is CASSPGTGGTQPQHF.

The rearrangement uses TRBV16 and TRBJ1-5, with 8 bases matching TRBD1. The CDR3 length is 15 residues. Unmatched junction bases numbered 7, after V lost 8 bases and J lost 1 base. Per the germline V gene, CDR1 is KGHSY and CDR2 is FQNENV. The CDR3 bases are TGTGCCAGCTGTCCCCAGGGGGCAAGCAATCAGCCCCAGCATTTT. Protein product: CASCPQGASNQPQHF.

This clone showed up just once. The chain employs TRBV2 and TRBJ1-5; D gene uncertain. There are 13 residues in the CDR3. Looked up from germline, CDR1 is SNHLY and CDR2 is FYNNEI. Trimming left V 7 bases short and J 10 bases short, with 17 bases between. This CDR3 reads CASTGGRRVPQHF. The CDR3 coding sequence is TGTGCCAGCACTGGCGGACGGAGAGTTCCCCAGCATTTT.

V is TRBV6-5 and J is TRBJ2-2, with 10 bases aligning to TRBD1. The V segment lost 8 bases and the J segment 8 bases; nucleotides outside the gene matches: 2. CDR1 MNHEY and CDR2 SVGAGI come from the germline V gene. The CDR3 runs 12 residues. CDR3 loop: CASGTGAGELFF. The CDR3 DNA reads TGTGCCAGCGGGACAGGGGCGGGGGAGCTGTTTTTT.

This chain links TRBV29-1 with TRBJ2-3; D remains unclear. The germline V gene encodes CDR1 SQVTM and CDR2 ANQGSEA. The CDR3 consists of 13 residues. The germline V and J ends were trimmed by 4 bases and 2 bases, with 10 bases remaining between them. In DNA, the CDR3 is TGCAGCGTTGGGCCCGAAAACACAGATACGCAGTATTTT. Its protein is CSVGPENTDTQYF.

The chain carries TRBV28 and TRBJ2-7; D ambiguous. The CDR3 runs to 13 residues. The V and J ends lost 2 bases and 3 bases respectively, with 8 bases between them. The germline V gene encodes CDR1 MDHEN and CDR2 SYDVKM. CDR3 in amino acids: CASSLGFGYEQYF. CDR3 DNA sequence: TGTGCCAGCAGTTTAGGGTTTGGCTACGAGCAGTACTTC.

This clone was recorded once. V usage is TRBV27 and J usage is TRBJ2-7, with 9 bases lining up with TRBD1. The V gene's germline CDR1 is MNHEY and CDR2 SMNVEV (reference sequence). The V and J ends lost 5 bases and 2 bases, in that order; junction bases with no gene match: 7. The CDR3 is 15 amino acids. The DNA for the CDR3 is TGTGCCAGCAGTATCCGGACAGGGGATCCCTACGAGCAGTACTTC. Amino acids: CASSIRTGDPYEQYF.

The chain couples TRBV27 to TRBJ1-5; D uncertain. Germline V gene lookup returns CDR1 MNHEY and CDR2 SMNVEV (reference sequence). V was pared by 4 bases and J by 5 bases, with 15 bases between. The CDR3 totals 15 residues. The CDR3 DNA reads TGTGCCAGCAGTTCACGGACTGAGTTGCATCAGCCCCAGCATTTT. Protein sequence: CASSSRTELHQPQHF.

This rearrangement joins TRBV2 to TRBJ1-4; weak D call: TRBD1 (5 bases). CDR3 length: 13 amino acids. Germline CDR1 is SNHLY and CDR2 is FYNNEI. Trimming pared 7 bases from V and 4 bases from J, leaving 10 bases between. The CDR3 here is CASKGRDNEKLFF. The CDR3 DNA is TGTGCCAGCAAGGGACGTGATAATGAAAAACTGTTTTTT.

V usage is TRBV13 and J usage is TRBJ2-7; TRBD1 or TRBD2 may be the D gene (5 bases each). The CDR3 totals 13 residues. Trimming stripped 4 bases from V and 5 bases from J, with 12 bases between. Germline CDR1 and CDR2: PRHDT and FYEKMQ (reference sequence). The DNA of the CDR3 is TGTGCCAGCAGCTCCGTGGGGGTCCACGAGCAGTACTTC. This translates into CASSSVGVHEQYF. The full variable domain, with the rest looked up from reference TRBV13 and TRBJ2-7, is AAGVIQSPRHLIKEKRETATLKCYPIPRHDTVYWYQQGPGQDPQFLISFYEKMQSDKGSIPDRFSAQQFSDYHSELNMSSLELGDSALYFCASSSVGVHEQYFGPGTRLTVT.

The chain is built from TRBV27 and TRBJ2-7; TRBD1 is a possible D gene (6 bases). Per germline, CDR1 MNHEY and CDR2 SMNVEV (reference sequence). Trimming took 6 bases from V and 2 from J, leaving 14 bases between them. CDR3 length: 14 amino acids. The CDR3, as DNA: TGTGCCAGCAGAGGACAGAACTTCGCCTACGAGCAGTACTTC. Amino acids: CASRGQNFAYEQYF.

This clone was seen a handful of times. The chain links TRBV9 to TRBJ1-1; D is possibly TRBD1 (6 bases). The CDR3 totals 17 residues. Germline V gene data show CDR1 as SGDLS and CDR2 as YYNGEE. The V end lost 2 bases, the J end lost 6 bases, and 23 bases lay between the germline ends. CDR3 nucleotides: TGTGCCAGCAGCGTCAAAGACAGGTCTTGGGGTGGGGCTGAAGCTTTCTTT. Encoded protein: CASSVKDRSWGGAEAFF.

This sequence joins TRBV29-1 and TRBJ2-3; TRBD2 matches 7 bases. The CDR3 runs to 14 residues. Germline CDR1 SQVTM, CDR2 ANQGSEA. Trimming took 8 bases from V and 1 from J; bases not matched to a gene: 9. CDR3 protein: CSSGGDWRTDTQYF. The CDR3 DNA reads as TGCAGCTCGGGGGGTGATTGGCGCACAGATACGCAGTATTTT.

The V call is TRBV2, the J call TRBJ1-4; D gene uncertain. Trimming cost V 5 bases and J 16 bases, with 17 bases left between them. The germline CDR1 and CDR2 sequences are SNHLY and FYNNEI. The CDR3 is made up of 12 amino acids. This CDR3 reads CASSSVGDHTFF. Here the CDR3 DNA reads TGTGCCAGCAGTTCCGTCGGGGATCATACGTTTTTT.

With regard to this clone: Other DNA sequences from this sample encode an identical CDR3 as well. The V gene is TRBV11-2, the J gene TRBJ2-3; D remains ambiguous. This CDR3 comprises 14 residues. CDR1 and CDR2 from the germline V gene are SGHAT and FQNNGV. Between the trimmed V and J ends, which lost 1 base and 0 bases, there was a span of 5 bases. The CDR3 nucleotides are TGTGCCAGCAGCTTAGGTGGTAGCACAGATACGCAGTATTTT. This gives the protein CASSLGGSTDTQYF.